These T cell receptor beta chains were read from a single sample in a study of siplizumab effects on memory and regulatory T cells. Generated by immunoSEQ multiplex PCR, the TCRdb table keeps only in-frame clones and is missing some. The data show tens of thousands of clones, 80% to 95% seen once. The sample taken for sequencing was CD8+ T cells sorted from blood. The receptors come from a human donor in good health. The CDR3 runs from the conserved cysteine through the conserved F or W. A D gene is named only where the DNA matches it firmly. Part of the rows lack a size; the others show once, few, many or a class for expanded clones.

TRBJ2-2,-,-,TRBV11-3,TGTGCCAGCAGCTTAATGGACACCGGGGAGCTGTTTTTT,CASSLMDTGELFF
TRBJ2-1,TRBD2,-,TRBV9,TGTGCCAGCAGCGTACGTGCGAGCGGGAGTAGTGTTGAGCAGTTCTTC,CASSVRASGSSVEQFF
TRBJ2-5,-,-,TRBV11-2,TGTGCCAGCAGCTTCGGACAGAGCTTTCAAGAGACCCAGTACTTC,CASSFGQSFQETQYF
TRBJ2-7,-,-,TRBV6-5,TGTGCCAGCAGTTACACTTTAGAGACCTACGTTCTAGAGCAGTACTTC,CASSYTLETYVLEQYF
TRBJ2-3,-,-,TRBV6-5,TGTGCCAGCAGATTTCTGGCTACTAGCACAGATACGCAGTATTTT,CASRFLATSTDTQYF
TRBJ2-7,TRBD1,-,TRBV13,TGTGCCAGCAGGGCCTTAGGTCAGGGGGCTTACGAGCAGTACTTC,CASRALGQGAYEQYF
TRBJ1-3,TRBD1,-,TRBV30,TGTGCCTGGCGAGACAGGGGCTCTGGAAACACCATATATTTT,CAWRDRGSGNTIYF
TRBJ1-5,-,-,TRBV4-1,TGCGCCAGCAGCCAAGTAGGGGGTAGTCTAGACACGGCCTCCAATCAGCCCCAGCATTTT,CASSQVGGSLDTASNQPQHF
TRBJ1-1,-,-,TRBV19,TGTGCCAGTAGTATTTCCGTGAACACTGAAGCTTTCTTT,CASSISVNTEAFF
TRBJ1-1,-,-,TRBV30,TGTGCCTGGGGGGTAGGGTTGAACACTGAAGCTTTCTTT,CAWGVGLNTEAFF
TRBJ2-1,TRBD1,-,TRBV4-1,TGCGCCAGCAGCCAAGAAAGTTATGGGACAGGGGTCTACAATGAGCAGTTCTTC,CASSQESYGTGVYNEQFF
TRBJ1-2,-,-,TRBV6-5,TGTGCCAGCAGTGCCCGGGACTACGACTACACCTTC,CASSARDYDYTF
TRBJ2-7,-,-,TRBV1,TGCACCAGCAACCTGACTAGGCGGGACTACGAGCAGTACTTC,CTSNLTRRDYEQYF
TRBJ1-2,TRBD1,-,TRBV5-1,TGCGCCAGCAGCTTGGCCCGGACAGGGTACTATGGCTACACCTTC,CASSLARTGYYGYTF
TRBJ1-1,-,once,TRBV4-1,TGCGCCAGCAGCCAACACACAGGTTCAGGGACTGAAGCTTTCTTT,CASSQHTGSGTEAFF
TRBJ2-7,-,-,TRBV7-6,TGTGCCAGCAGCCCCCCGGAAGCGGAAGATACCTACGAGCAGTACTTC,CASSPPEAEDTYEQYF
TRBJ1-3,-,-,TRBV4-1,TGCGCCAGCAGCCAAGCCGACAGGAGCTCTGGAAACACCATATATTTT,CASSQADRSSGNTIYF
TRBJ2-1,TRBD2,-,TRBV7-9,TGTGCCAGCAGCAGGGCGGGAGGGCCCGATGAGCAGTTCTTC,CASSRAGGPDEQFF
TRBJ1-1,TRBD1,-,TRBV29-1,TGCAGCGTTGAACCCGGTAACAGGGGTAGGACTGAAGCTTTCTTT,CSVEPGNRGRTEAFF
TRBJ1-2,-,-,TRBV11-1,TGTGCCAGCAGCCTCCCAGGAGGCGCTAACTATGGCTACACCTTC,CASSLPGGANYGYTF
TRBJ2-3,TRBD2,-,TRBV5-6,TGTGCCAGCAGTTCTGATGGACTAGCGGGGGCAGATACGCAGTATTTT,CASSSDGLAGADTQYF
TRBJ2-7,-,few,TRBV6-5,TGTGCCAGCTCAGAACGTAGCGCTTCCTCCTACGAGCAGTACTTC,CASSERSASSYEQYF
TRBJ2-1,-,-,TRBV4-1,TGCGCCAGCAGCCAAGTGTACAGGAGCTCCTACAATGAGCAGTTCTTC,CASSQVYRSSYNEQFF
TRBJ2-1,-,-,TRBV7-3,TGTGCCAGCAGCTTAAGCCCGGGAAGGTACAATGAGCAGTTCTTC,CASSLSPGRYNEQFF
TRBJ2-3,-,-,TRBV11-2,TGTGCCAGCAGCCCCAGGGGGGGGAGTCGCACAGATACGCAGTATTTT,CASSPRGGSRTDTQYF
TRBJ2-1,-,-,TRBV21-1,TGTGCCAGCAGCAAAGCGCGGGCTAGCGGGAATCTTATGAATGAGCAGTTCTTC,CASSKARASGNLMNEQFF
TRBJ2-1,-,once,TRBV29-1,TGCAGCGTTGAAGGAGGGACCGTCCAGTTGGAGTACAATGAGCAGTTCTTC,CSVEGGTVQLEYNEQFF
TRBJ2-7,TRBD1,-,TRBV7-2,TGTGCCAGCAGCCGGGACAGACCCTACGAGCAGTACTTC,CASSRDRPYEQYF
TRBJ2-7,-,-,TRBV6-5,TGTGCCAGCAGTTACAGCGGGCAGGGGAGCTCCTACGAGCAGTACTTC,CASSYSGQGSSYEQYF
TRBJ1-2,-,-,TRBV11-2,TGTGCCAGCAGCTTAGAAGGTGGACACCTCTATGGCTACACCTTC,CASSLEGGHLYGYTF
TRBJ2-5,TRBD2,-,TRBV7-2,TGTGCCAGCAGCCTCCCCGGGACTAGCTTGTATGAGACCCAGTACTTC,CASSLPGTSLYETQYF
TRBJ2-2,-,-,TRBV6-1,TGTGCCAGCGGGCAGGGTGTCGGGGAGCTGTTTTTT,CASGQGVGELFF
TRBJ2-7,TRBD2,-,TRBV7-2,TGTGCCAGCAGCTTACAACTAGCGGGGACCTACGAGCAGTACTTC,CASSLQLAGTYEQYF
TRBJ2-7,TRBD2,-,TRBV4-3,TGCGCCAGCAGCCAAGATGCGGGAGCGACCTACGAGCAGTACTTC,CASSQDAGATYEQYF
TRBJ2-1,TRBD2,few,TRBV19,TGTGCCAGTAGTATAGTGCCGGGAGGGCTCAATGAGCAGTTCTTC,CASSIVPGGLNEQFF
TRBJ2-3,TRBD2,-,TRBV2,TGTGCCAGCAGTGATGGCGGGAGCCTCACAGATACGCAGTATTTT,CASSDGGSLTDTQYF
TRBJ2-5,-,-,TRBV7-9,TGTGCCAGCAGCTTAGCCCCTTCCCGGCAAGAGACCCAGTACTTC,CASSLAPSRQETQYF
TRBJ1-5,-,-,TRBV27,TGTGCCAGCAGCCTTGGGGGCCATAGCAATCAGCCCCAGCATTTT,CASSLGGHSNQPQHF
TRBJ2-1,-,-,TRBV9,TGTGCCAGCAGCGTAGTTGGTGGGGACAATGAGCAGTTCTTC,CASSVVGGDNEQFF
TRBJ1-1,TRBD1,-,TRBV4-1,TGCGCCAGCAGCCAAGATACCTTAGGACAGGGGGTTTATGAAGCTTTCTTT,CASSQDTLGQGVYEAFF
TRBJ2-7,TRBD1,-,TRBV29-1,TGCAGCGCCGTGGACAGGGGGCACGAGCAGTACTTC,CSAVDRGHEQYF
TRBJ1-2,-,-,TRBV7-8,TGTGCCAGCAGCTTATACCAACAGGGAGGTGGCTACACCTTC,CASSLYQQGGGYTF
TRBJ2-2,-,-,TRBV29-1,TGCAGCGTTGTTTTAGGATCCGGGGAGCTGTTTTTT,CSVVLGSGELFF
TRBJ2-1,-,-,TRBV5-6,TGTGCCAGCAGCTTGGATCCAGGGCGAAGGTATGAGCAGTTCTTC,CASSLDPGRRYEQFF
TRBJ1-2,TRBD1,-,TRBV4-1,TGCGCCAGCAGCCAAGATTTGTCGTCAGGGGGCTATGGCTACACCTTC,CASSQDLSSGGYGYTF
TRBJ2-2,-,-,TRBV10-3,TGTGCCATCAGTGATCCGGGGGCGGTCACCGGGGAGCTGTTTTTT,CAISDPGAVTGELFF